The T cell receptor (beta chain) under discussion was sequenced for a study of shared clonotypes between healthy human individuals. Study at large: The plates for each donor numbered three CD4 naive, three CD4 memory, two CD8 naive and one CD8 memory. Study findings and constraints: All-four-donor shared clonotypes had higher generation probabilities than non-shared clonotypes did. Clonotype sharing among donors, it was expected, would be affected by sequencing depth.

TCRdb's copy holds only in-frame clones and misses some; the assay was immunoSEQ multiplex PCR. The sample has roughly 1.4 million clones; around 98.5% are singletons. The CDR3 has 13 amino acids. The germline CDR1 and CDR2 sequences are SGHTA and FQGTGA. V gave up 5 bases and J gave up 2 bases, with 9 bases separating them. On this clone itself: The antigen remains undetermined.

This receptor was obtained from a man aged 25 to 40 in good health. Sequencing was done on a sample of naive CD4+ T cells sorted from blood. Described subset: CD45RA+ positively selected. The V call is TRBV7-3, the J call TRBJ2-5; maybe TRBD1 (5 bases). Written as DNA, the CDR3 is TGTGCCAGCAGCCCCGGACAACAAGAGACCCAGTACTTC. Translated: CASSPGQQETQYF. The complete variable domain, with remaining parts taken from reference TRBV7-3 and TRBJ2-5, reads GAGVSQTPSNKVTEKGKYVELRCDPISGHTALYWYRQSLGQGPEFLIYFQGTGAADDSGLPNDRFFAVRPEGSVSTLKIQRTERGDSAVYLCASSPGQQETQYFGPGTRLLVL.